The present T cell receptor (beta chain) was sequenced within a study of response to subunit inactivated influenza vaccine. TCRdb reprocessed the RT-PCR reads with MiXCR, giving one entry per CDR3 protein. The table includes 500,000 to 600,000 distinct CDR3 sequences, approximately 10% detected once. There are a few counts of this clonotype. These sequences were also reported in another study, on T cells expressing NK-cell markers. This second study notes: Synthesis of TCR beta cDNA relied on 5'RACE template switching carrying UMIs. Among the eight sequenced donors, seven tested HCMV-seropositive and one tested seronegative. Sorting of alpha-beta TCR T cells alone was achieved in several experiments with an anti-gamma-delta TCR antibody. The study found dominant NKG2C+ clonotypes at about 1.0-8% of CD8+ T cells in roughly six donors.

The clonotype comes from a man aged 50-60 years who received an inactivated influenza vaccine. The material was PBMCs from blood, obtained on the day of vaccination.

CDR3 bases: TGTGCCAGCAGCCCCGAGGGTCTTGATGGCTACACCTTC. It codes for CASSPEGLDGYTF. The chain joins TRBV4-2 to TRBJ1-2, with D unclear. Germline V gene sequence: CDR1 LGHNA, CDR2 YNFKEQ. Trimming shortened V by 4 bases and J by 6 bases, and 12 bases separated the two germline ends. There are 13 residues in the CDR3.